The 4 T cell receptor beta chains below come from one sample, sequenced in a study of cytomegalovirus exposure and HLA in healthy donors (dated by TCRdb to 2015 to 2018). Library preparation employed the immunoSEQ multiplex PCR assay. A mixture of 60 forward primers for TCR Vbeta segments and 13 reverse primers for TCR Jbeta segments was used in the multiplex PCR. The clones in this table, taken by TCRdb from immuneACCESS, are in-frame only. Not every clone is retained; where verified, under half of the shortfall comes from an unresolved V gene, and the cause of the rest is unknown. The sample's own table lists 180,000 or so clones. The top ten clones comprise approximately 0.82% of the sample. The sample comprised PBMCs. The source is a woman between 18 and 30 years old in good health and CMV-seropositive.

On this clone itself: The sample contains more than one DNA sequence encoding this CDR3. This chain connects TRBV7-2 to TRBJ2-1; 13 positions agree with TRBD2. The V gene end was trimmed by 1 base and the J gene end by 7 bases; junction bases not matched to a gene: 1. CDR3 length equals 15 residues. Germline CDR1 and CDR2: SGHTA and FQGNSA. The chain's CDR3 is CASSLELAGGNEQFF. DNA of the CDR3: TGTGCCAGCAGCTTAGAACTAGCGGGAGGGAATGAGCAGTTCTTC.

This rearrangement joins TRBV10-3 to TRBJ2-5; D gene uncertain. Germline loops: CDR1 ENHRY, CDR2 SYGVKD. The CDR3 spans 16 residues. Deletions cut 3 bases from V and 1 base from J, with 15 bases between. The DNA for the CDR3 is TGTGCCATCAGTGATGGGCCAGGCCAAACCCAAGAGACCCAGTACTTC. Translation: CAISDGPGQTQETQYF.

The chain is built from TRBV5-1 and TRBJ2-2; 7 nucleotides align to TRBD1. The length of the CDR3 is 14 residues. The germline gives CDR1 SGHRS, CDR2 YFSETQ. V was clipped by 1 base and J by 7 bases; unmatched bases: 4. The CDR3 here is CASSLRGGDGELFF. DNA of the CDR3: TGCGCCAGCAGCTTGAGAGGGGGCGACGGGGAGCTGTTTTTT. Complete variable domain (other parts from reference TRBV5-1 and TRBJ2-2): KAGVTQTPRYLIKTRGQQVTLSCSPISGHRSVSWYQQTPGQGLQFLFEYFSETQRNKGNFPGRFSGRQFSNSRSEMNVSTLELGDSALYLCASSLRGGDGELFFGEGSRLTVL.

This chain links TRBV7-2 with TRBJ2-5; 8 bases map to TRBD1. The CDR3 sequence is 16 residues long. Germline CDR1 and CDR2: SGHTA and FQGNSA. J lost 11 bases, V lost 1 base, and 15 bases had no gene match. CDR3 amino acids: CASSLVGGQGAREQYF. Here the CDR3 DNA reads TGTGCCAGCAGCTTAGTGGGCGGGCAGGGGGCACGGGAGCAGTACTTC.